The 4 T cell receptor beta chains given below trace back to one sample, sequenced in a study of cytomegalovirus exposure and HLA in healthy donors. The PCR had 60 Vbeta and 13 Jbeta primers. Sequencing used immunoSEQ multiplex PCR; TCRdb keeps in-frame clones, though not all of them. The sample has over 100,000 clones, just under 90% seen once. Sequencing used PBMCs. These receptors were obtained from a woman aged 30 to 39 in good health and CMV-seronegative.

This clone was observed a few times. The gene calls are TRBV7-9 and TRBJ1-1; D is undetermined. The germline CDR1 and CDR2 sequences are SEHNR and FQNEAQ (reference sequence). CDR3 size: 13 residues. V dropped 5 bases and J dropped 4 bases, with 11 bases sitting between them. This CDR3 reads CASSGEMPTEAFF. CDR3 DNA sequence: TGTGCCAGCAGCGGGGAGATGCCCACTGAAGCTTTCTTT.

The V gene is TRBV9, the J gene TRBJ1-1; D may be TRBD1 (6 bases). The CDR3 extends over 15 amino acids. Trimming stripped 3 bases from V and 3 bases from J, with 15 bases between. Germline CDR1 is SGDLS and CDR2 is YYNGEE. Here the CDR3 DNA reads TGTGCCAGCAGCGCCGGGCTTCAGGGGTACACTGAAGCTTTCTTT. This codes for CASSAGLQGYTEAFF.

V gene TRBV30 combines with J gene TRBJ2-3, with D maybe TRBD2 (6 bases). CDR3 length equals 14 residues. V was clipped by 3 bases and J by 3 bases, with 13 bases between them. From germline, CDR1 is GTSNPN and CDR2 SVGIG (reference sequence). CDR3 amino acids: CAWRAGLNTDTQYF. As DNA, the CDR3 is TGTGCCTGGAGGGCGGGGCTAAATACAGATACGCAGTATTTT.

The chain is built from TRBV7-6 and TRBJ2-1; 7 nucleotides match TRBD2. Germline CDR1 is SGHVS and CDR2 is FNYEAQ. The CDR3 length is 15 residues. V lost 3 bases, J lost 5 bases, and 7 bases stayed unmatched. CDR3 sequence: CASSFVSGHDNEQFF. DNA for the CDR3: TGTGCCAGCAGCTTTGTTAGCGGGCACGACAATGAGCAGTTCTTC. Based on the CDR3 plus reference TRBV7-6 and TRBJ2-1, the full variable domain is GAGVSQSPRYKVTKRGQDVALRCDPISGHVSLYWYRQALGQGPEFLTYFNYEAQQDKSGLPNDRFSAERPEGSISTLTIQRTEQRDSAMYRCASSFVSGHDNEQFFGPGTRLTVL.